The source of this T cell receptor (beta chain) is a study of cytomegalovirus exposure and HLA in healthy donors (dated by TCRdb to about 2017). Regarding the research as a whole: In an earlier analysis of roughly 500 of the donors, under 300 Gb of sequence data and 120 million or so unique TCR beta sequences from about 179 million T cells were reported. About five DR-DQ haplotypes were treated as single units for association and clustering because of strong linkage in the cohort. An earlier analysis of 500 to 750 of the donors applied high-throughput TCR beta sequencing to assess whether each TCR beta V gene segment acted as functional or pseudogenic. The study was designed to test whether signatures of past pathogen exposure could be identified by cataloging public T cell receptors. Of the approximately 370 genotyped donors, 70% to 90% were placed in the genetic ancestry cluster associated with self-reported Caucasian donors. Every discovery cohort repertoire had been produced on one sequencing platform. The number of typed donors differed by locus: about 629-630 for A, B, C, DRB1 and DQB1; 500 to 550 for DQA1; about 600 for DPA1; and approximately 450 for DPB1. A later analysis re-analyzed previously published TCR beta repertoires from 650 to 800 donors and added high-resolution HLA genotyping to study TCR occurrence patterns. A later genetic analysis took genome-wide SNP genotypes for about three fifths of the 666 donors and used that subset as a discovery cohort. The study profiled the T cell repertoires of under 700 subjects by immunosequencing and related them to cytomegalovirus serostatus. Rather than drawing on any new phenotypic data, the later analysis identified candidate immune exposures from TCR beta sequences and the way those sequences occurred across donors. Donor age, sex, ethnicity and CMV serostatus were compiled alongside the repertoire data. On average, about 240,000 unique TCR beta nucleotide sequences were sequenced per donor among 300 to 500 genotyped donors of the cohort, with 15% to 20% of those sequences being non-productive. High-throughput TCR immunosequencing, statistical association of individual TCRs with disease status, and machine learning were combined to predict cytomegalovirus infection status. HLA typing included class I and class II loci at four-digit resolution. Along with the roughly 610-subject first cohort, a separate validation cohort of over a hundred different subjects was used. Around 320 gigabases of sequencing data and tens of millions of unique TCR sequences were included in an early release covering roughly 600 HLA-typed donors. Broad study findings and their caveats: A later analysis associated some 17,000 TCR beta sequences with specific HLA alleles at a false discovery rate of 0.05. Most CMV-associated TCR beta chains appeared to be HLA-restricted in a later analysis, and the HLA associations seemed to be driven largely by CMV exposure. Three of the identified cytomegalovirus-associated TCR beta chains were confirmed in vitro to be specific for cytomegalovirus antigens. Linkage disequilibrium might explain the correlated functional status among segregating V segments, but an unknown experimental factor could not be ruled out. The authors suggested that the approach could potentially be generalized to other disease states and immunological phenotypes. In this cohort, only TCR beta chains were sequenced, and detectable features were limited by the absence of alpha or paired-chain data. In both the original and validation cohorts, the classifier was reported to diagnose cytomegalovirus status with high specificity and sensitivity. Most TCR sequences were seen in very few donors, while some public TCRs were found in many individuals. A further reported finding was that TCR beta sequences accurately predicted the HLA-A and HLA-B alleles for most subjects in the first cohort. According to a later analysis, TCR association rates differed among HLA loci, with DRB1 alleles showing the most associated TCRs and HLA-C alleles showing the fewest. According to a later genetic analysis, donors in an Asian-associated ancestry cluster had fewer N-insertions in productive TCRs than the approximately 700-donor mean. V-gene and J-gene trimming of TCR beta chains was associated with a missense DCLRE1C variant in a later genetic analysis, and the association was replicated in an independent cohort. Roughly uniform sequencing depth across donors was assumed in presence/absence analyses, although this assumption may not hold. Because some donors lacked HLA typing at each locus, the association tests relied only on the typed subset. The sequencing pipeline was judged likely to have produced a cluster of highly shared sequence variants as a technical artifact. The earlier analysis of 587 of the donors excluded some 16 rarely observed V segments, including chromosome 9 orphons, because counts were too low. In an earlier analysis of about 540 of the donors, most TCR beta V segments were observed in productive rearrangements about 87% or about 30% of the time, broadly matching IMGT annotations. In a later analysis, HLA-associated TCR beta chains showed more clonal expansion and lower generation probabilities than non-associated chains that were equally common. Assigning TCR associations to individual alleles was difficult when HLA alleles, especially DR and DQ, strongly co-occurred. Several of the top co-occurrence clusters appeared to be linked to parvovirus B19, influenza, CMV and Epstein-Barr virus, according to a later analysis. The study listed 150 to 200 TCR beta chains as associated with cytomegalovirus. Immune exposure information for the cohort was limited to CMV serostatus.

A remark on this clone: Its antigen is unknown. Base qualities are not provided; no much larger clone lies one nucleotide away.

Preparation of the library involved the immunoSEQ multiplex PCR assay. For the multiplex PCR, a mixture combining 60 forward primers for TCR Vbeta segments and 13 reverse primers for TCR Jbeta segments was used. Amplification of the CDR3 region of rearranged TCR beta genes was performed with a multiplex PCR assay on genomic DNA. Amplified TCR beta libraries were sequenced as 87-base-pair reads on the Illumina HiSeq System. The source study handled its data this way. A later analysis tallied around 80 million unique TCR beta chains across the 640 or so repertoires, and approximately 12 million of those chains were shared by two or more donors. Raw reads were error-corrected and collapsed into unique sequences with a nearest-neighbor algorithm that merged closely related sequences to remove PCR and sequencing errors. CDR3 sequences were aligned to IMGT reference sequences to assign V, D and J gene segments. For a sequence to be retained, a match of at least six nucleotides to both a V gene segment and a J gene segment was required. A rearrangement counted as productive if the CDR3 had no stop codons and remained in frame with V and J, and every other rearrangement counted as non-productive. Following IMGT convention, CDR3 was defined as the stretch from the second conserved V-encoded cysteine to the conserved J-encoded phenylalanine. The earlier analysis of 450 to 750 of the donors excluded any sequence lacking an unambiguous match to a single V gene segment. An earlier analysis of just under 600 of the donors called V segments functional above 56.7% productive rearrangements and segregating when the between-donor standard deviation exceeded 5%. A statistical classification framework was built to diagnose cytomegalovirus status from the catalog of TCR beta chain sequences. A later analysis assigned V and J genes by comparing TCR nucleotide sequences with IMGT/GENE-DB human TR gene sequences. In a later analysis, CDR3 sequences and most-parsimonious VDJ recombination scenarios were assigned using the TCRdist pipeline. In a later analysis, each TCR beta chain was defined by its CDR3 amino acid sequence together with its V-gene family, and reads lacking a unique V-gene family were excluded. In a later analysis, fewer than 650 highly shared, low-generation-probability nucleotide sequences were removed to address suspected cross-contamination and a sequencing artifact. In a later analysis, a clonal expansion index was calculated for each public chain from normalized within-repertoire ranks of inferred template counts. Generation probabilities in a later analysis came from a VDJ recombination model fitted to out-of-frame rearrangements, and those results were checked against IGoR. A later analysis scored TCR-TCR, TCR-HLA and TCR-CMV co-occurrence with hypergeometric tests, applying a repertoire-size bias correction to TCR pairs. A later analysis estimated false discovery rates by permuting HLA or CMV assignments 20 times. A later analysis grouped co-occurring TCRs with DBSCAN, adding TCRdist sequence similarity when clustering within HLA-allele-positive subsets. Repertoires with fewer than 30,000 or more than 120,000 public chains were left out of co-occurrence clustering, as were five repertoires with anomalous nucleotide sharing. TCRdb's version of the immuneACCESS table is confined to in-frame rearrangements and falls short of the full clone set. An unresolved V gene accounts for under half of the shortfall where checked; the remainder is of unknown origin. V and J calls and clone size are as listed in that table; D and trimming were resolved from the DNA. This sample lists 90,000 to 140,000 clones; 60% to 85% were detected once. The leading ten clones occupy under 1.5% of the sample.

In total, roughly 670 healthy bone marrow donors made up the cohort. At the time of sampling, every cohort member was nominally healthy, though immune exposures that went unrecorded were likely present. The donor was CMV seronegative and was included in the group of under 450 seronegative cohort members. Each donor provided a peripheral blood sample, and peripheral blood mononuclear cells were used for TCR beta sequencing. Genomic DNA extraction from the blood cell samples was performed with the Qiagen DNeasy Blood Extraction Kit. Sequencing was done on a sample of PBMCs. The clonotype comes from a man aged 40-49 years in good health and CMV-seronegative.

CDR3 sequence: CASSVAAGGQGASGYTF. The nucleotide sequence is TGTGCCAGCAGCGTAGCTGCTGGGGGACAGGGGGCGTCAGGCTACACCTTC. Recombination linked TRBV9 to TRBJ1-2; 12 of the junction bases match TRBD1. Including cysteine and phenylalanine, the CDR3 has 17 amino acids. Only CDR3 DNA is held: 51 bases, read in frame from base 1. In the germline V gene, CDR1 corresponds to SGDLS and CDR2 to YYNGEE. V lost 0 bases and J lost 8 bases, and the count of bases not matched to a germline gene is 11.